This TCR beta chain was sequenced in a study of T cell repertoires in aging, cancer and after chemotherapy. Study-level information: About 8.8 million TCR reads made up the full dataset.

TRB rearrangements spanning V, D and J were amplified using mixed TRB-A/B primers. TCRdb reprocessed the multiplex PCR reads with MiXCR, giving one entry per CDR3 protein. The data show over 10,000 distinct CDR3 sequences, over 25% seen once. Judged by abundance, this clonotype is medium-sized. Its antigen remains unknown. The template was genomic DNA from peripheral blood, not RNA. The study, taken as a whole, reports: In cancer patients, declining TCR diversity with age involved lost richness and lost evenness. Compared with age-matched healthy donors, untreated hematological or solid cancer patients showed higher blood TCR clonality.

This CDR3 is 15 amino acids long. The V segment lost 5 bases and the J segment 4 bases; nucleotides outside the gene matches: 11. The germline V gene encodes CDR1 DFQATT and CDR2 SNEGSKA (reference sequence). The sample taken for sequencing was blood. The sequence was collected from a human donor in good health. This sequence joins TRBV20-1 and TRBJ1-2; TRBD1 matches 9 bases. The CDR3 DNA sequence: TGCAGTGCTCTTAACAGGGACAGGGTACCCTATGGCTACACCTTC. Protein product: CSALNRDRVPYGYTF.